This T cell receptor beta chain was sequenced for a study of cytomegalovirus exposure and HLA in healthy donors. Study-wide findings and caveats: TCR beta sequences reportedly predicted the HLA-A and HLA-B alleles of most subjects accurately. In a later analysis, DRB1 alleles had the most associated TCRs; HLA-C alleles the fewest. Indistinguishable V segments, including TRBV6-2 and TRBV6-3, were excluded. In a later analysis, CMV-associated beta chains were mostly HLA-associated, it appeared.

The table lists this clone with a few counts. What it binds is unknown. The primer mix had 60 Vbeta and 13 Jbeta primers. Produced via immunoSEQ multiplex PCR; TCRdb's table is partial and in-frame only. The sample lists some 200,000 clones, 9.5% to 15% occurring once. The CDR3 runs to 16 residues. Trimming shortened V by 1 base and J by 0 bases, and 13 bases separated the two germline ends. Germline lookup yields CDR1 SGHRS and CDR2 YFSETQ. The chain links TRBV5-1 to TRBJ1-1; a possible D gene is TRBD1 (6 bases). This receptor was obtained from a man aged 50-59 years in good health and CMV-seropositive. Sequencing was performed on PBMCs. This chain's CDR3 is CASSLSQGPMNTEAFF. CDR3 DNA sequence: TGCGCCAGCAGCTTGTCACAGGGCCCGATGAACACTGAAGCTTTCTTT.